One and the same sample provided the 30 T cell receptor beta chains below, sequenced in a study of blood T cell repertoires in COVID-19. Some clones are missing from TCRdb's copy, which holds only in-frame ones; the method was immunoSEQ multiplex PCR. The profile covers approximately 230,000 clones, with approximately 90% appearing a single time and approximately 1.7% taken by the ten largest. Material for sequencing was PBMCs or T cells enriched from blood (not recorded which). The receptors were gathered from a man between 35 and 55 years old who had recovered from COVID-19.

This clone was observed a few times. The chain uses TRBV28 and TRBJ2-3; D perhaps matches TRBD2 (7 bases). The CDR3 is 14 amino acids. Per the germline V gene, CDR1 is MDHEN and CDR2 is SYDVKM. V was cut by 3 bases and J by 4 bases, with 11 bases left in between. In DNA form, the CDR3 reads TGTGCCAGCAGTTTGGGGGGGCCGGCAGATACGCAGTATTTT. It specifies CASSLGGPADTQYF.

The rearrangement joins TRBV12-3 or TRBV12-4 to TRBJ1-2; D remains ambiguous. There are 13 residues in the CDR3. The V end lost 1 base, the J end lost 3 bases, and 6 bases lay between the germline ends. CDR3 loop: CASSLVGDYGYTF. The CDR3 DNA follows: TGTGCCAGCAGTTTAGTCGGGGACTATGGCTACACCTTC.

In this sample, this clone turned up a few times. The CDR3 DNA sequence: TGTGCCAGCAGAGATTCCGGGACTAGCGGGATCTACAATGAGCAGTTCTTC. Its protein product is CASRDSGTSGIYNEQFF. The chain carries TRBV28 and TRBJ2-1, with TRBD2 matching over 13 bases. CDR1 is MDHEN, CDR2 SYDVKM, per germline. The length of the CDR3 is 17 residues. Trimming took 6 bases from V and 3 from J; bases not matched to a gene: 8.

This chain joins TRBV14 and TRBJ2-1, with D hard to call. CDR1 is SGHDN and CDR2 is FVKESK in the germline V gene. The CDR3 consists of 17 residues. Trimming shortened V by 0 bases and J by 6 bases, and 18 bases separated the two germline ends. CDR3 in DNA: TGTGCCAGCAGCCAAGAGTTAGAGTTCTTCCCTAGCAATGAGCAGTTCTTC. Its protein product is CASSQELEFFPSNEQFF.

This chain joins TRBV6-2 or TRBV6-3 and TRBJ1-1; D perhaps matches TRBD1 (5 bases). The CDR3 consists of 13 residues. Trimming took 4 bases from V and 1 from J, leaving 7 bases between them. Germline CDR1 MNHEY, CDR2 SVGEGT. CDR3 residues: CASSSTANTEAFF. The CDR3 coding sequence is TGTGCCAGCAGTTCGACAGCGAACACTGAAGCTTTCTTT.

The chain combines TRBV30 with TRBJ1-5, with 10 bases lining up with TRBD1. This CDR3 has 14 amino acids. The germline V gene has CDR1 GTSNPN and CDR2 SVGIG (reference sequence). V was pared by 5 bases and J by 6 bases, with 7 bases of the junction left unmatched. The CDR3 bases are TGTGCCTGGGACAGGGGGCGCACCGGTCAGCCCCAGCATTTT. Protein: CAWDRGRTGQPQHF.

The CDR3 loop reads CASSQDTRVDGYTF. CDR3 bases: TGTGCCAGCAGCCAAGATACCAGGGTCGATGGCTACACCTTC. The V gene is TRBV4-2, the J gene TRBJ1-2; D is possibly TRBD1 (5 bases). V lost 0 bases to trimming and J lost 6 bases, with 11 bases between them. Germline assignment: CDR1 LGHNA and CDR2 YNFKEQ. This CDR3 is 14 amino acids long.

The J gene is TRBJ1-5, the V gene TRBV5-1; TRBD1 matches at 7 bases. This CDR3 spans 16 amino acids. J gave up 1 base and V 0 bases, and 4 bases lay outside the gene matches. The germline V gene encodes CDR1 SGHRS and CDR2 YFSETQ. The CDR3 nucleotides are TGCGCCAGCAGCTTGGGCGCAGGGGGAAGCAATCAGCCCCAGCATTTT. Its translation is CASSLGAGGSNQPQHF.

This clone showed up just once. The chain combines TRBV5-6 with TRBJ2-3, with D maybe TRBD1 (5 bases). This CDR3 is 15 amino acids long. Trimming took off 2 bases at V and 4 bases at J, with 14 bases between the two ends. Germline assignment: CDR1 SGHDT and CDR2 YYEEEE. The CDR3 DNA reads TGTGCCAGCAGCTTTTTGTCAGGGAACCCAGATACGCAGTATTTT. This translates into CASSFLSGNPDTQYF. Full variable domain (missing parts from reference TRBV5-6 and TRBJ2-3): DAGVTQSPTHLIKTRGQQVTLRCSPKSGHDTVSWYQQALGQGPQFIFQYYEEEERQRGNFPDRFSGHQFPNYSSELNVNALLLGDSALYLCASSFLSGNPDTQYFGPGTRLTVL.

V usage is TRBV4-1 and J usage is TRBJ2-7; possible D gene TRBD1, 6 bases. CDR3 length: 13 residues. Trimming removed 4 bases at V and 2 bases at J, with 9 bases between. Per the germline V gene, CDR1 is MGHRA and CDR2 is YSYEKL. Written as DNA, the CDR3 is TGCGCCAGCAGCCTGGGACAAACCTACGAGCAGTACTTC. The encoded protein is CASSLGQTYEQYF.

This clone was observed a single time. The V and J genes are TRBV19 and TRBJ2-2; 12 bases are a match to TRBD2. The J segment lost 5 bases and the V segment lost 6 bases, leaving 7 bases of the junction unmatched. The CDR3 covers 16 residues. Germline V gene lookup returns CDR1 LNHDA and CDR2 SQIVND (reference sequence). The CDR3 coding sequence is TGTGCCAGTAGCATGACTAGCGGGAGCGGTACCGGGGAGCTGTTTTTT. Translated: CASSMTSGSGTGELFF.

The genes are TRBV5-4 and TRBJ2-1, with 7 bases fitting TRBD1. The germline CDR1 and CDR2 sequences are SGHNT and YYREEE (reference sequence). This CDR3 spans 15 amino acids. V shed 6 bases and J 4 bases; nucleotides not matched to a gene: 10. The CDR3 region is CASIASDREYNEQFF. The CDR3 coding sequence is TGTGCCAGCATTGCGTCCGACAGGGAATACAATGAGCAGTTCTTC.

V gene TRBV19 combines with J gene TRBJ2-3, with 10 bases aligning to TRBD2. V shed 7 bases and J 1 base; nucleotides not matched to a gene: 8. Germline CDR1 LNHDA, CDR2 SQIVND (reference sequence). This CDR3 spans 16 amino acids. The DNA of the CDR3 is TGTGCCAGTAATAGCGGGAGGCTGTTCGGCACAGATACGCAGTATTTT. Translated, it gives CASNSGRLFGTDTQYF.

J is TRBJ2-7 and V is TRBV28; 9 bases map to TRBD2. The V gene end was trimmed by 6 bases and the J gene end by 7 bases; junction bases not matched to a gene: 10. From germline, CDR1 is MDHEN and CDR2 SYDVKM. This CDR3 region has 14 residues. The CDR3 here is CASRLTSGGREQYF. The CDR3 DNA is TGTGCCAGCAGGTTGACTAGCGGCGGGAGAGAGCAGTACTTC.

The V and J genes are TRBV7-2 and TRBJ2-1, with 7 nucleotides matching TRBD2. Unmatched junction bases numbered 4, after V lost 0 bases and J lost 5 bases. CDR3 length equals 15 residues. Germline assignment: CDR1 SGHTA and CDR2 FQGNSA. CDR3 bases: TGTGCCAGCAGCTTAGCGGGAGGGTGGAACAATGAGCAGTTCTTC. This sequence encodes CASSLAGGWNNEQFF.

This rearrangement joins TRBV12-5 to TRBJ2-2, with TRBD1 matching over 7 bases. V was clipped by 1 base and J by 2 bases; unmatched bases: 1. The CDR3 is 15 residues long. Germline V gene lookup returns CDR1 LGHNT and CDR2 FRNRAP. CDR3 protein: CASGLGQGNTGELFF. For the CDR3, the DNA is TGTGCTAGTGGTTTGGGACAGGGAAACACCGGGGAGCTGTTTTTT. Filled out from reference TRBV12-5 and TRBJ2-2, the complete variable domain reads DARVTQTPRHKVTEMGQEVTMRCQPILGHNTVFWYRQTMMQGLELLAYFRNRAPLDDSGMPKDRFSAEMPDATLATLKIQPSEPRDSAVYFCASGLGQGNTGELFFGEGSRLTVL.

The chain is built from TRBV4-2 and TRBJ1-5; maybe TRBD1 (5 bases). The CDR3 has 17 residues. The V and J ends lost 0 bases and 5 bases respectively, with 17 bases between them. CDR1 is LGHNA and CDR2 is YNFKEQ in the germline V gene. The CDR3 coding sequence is TGTGCCAGCAGCCAAGATGGGTCAGGGTGGAATGATCAGCCCCAGCATTTT. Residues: CASSQDGSGWNDQPQHF.

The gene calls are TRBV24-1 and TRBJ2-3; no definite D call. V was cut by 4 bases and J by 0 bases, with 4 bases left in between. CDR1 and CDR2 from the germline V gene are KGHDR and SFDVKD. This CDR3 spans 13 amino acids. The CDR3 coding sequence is TGTGCCACCAGTGACCTTAGCACAGATACGCAGTATTTT. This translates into CATSDLSTDTQYF.

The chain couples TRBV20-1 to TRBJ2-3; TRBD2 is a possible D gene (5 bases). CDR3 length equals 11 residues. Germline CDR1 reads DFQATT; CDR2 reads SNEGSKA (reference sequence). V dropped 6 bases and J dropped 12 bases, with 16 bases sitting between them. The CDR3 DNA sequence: TGCAGTGCCCAACTAGGACTTACTCAGTATTTT. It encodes CSAQLGLTQYF.

CDR3 nucleotide sequence: TGTGCCAGCAGCACGACTAGCGGGCCCTACGAGCAGTACTTC. It is translated as CASSTTSGPYEQYF. This chain joins TRBV7-2 and TRBJ2-7, with 10 bases fitting TRBD2. CDR1 is SGHTA and CDR2 is FQGNSA in the germline V gene. CDR3 length: 14 residues. V shed 5 bases, J shed 2 bases, and the junction held 3 bases outside the gene matches. Drawing the rest from reference TRBV7-2 and TRBJ2-7, the complete variable domain is GAGVSQSPSNKVTEKGKDVELRCDPISGHTALYWYRQSLGQGLEFLIYFQGNSAPDKSGLPSDRFSAERTGGSVSTLTIQRTQQEDSAVYLCASSTTSGPYEQYFGPGTRLTVT.

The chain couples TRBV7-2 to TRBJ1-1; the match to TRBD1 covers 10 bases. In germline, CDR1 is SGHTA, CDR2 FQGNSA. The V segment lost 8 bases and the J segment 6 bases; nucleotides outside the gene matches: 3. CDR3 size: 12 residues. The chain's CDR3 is CASEGQGAEAFF. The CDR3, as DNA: TGTGCCAGCGAAGGACAGGGGGCTGAAGCTTTCTTT.

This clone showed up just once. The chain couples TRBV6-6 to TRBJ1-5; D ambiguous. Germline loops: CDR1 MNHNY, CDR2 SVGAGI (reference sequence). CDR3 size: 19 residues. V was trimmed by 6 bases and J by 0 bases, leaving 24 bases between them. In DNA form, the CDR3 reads TGTGCCAGCAGCTCCCTCGGGAGTGCCAGATTTTATAGCAATCAGCCCCAGCATTTT. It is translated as CASSSLGSARFYSNQPQHF.

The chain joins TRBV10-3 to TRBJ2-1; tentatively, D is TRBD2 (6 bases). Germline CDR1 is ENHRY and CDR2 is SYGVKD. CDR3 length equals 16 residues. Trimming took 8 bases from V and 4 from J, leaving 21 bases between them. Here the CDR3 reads CAISGVGEIEYNEQFF. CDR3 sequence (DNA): TGTGCCATCTCGGGGGTAGGGGAGATTGAGTACAATGAGCAGTTCTTC.

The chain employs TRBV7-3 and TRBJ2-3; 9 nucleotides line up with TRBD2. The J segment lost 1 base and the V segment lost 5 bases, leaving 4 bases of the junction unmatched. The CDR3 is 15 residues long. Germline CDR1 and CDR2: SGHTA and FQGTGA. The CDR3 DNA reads TGTGCCAGCAGCCTCATAGCGGGGGGCACAGATACGCAGTATTTT. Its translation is CASSLIAGGTDTQYF.

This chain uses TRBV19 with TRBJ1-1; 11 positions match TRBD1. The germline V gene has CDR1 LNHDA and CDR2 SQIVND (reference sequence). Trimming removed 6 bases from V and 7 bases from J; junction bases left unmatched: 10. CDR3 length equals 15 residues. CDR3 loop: CASSIAGQGAGEAFF. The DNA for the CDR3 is TGTGCCAGTAGCATTGCTGGACAGGGGGCCGGTGAAGCTTTCTTT.

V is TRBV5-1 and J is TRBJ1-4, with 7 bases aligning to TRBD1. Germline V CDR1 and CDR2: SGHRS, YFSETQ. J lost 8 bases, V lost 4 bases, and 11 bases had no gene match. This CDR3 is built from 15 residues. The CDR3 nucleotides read TGCGCCAGCAGCACCCTCACAGGGGAGGACGAAAAACTGTTTTTT. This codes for CASSTLTGEDEKLFF.

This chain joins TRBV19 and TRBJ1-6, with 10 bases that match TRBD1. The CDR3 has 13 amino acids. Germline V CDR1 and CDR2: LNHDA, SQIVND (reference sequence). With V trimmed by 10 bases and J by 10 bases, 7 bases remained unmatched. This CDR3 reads CATGGQGDSPLHF. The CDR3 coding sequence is TGTGCCACCGGAGGACAGGGGGACTCACCCCTCCACTTT.

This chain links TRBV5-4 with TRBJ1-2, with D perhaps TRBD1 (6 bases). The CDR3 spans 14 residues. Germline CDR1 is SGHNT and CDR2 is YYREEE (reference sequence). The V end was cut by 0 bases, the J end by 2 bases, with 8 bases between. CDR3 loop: CASSLVGQNYGYTF. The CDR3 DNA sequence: TGTGCCAGCAGCTTGGTCGGACAGAACTATGGCTACACCTTC.

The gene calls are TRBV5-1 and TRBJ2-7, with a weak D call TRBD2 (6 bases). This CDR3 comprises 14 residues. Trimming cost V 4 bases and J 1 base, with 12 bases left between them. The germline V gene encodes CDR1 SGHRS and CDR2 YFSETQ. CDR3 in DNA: TGCGCCAGCAGCGATACCGGGGGATCCTACGAGCAGTACTTC. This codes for CASSDTGGSYEQYF.

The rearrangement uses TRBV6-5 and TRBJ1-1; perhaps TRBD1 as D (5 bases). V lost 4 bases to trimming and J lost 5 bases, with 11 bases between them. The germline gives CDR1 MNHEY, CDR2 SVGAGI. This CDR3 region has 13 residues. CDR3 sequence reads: CASSSTRETEAFF. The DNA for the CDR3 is TGTGCCAGCAGTTCCACCAGGGAAACTGAAGCTTTCTTT.